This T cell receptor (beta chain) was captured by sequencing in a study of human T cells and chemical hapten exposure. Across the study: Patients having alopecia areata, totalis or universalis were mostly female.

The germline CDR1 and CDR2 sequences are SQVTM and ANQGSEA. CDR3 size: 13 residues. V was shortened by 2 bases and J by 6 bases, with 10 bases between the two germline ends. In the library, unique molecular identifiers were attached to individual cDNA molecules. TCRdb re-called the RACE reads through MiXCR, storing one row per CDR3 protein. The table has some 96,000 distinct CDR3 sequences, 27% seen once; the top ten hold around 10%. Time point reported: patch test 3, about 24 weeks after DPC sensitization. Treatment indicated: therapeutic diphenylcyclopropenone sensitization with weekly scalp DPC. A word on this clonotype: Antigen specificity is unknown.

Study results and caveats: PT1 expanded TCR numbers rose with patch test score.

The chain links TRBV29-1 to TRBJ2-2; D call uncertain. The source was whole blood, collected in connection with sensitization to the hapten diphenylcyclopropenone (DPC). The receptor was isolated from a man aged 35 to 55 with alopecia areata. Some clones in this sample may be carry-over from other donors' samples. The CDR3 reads CSVEPPNSGELFF. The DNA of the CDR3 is TGCAGCGTTGAACCCCCAAACTCCGGGGAGCTGTTTTTT.